The 6 T cell receptor beta chains given below trace back to one sample, sequenced in a study of T cell clusters in autoimmune cytopenias. One tube held mixed TRB-A and TRB-B primer pools for touch-down PCR. With the multiplex PCR reads reprocessed, TCRdb shows one record per CDR3 protein and no DNA. Its table records about 5,000 distinct CDR3 sequences. Some 39,000 genome equivalents of blood DNA were amplified for TRB. Sequenced sample: peripheral blood. The receptors shown here come from a human donor with an autoimmune cytopenia or autoimmune hepatitis (not recorded which).

This clonotype shows up as medium-sized by frequency. The V call is TRBV15, the J call TRBJ2-3; TCRdb's D call of TRBD2 is untestable without DNA. The CDR3 sequence is 13 residues long. The germline V gene encodes CDR1 LNHNV and CDR2 YYDKDF (reference sequence). The CDR3 here is CATSRDGGGRRYF.

This clonotype ranks as medium-sized in terms of frequency. The CDR3 loop reads CASSMWQSSNQPQHF. The chain links TRBV19 to TRBJ1-5. The CDR3 spans 15 residues. Germline values: CDR1 LNHDA, CDR2 SQIVND (reference sequence). Full variable domain (outside the CDR3, taken from reference TRBV19 and TRBJ1-5): DGGITQSPKYLFRKEGQNVTLSCEQNLNHDAMYWYRQDPGQGLRLIYYSQIVNDFQKGDIAEGYSVSREKKESFPLTVTSAQKNPTAFYLCASSMWQSSNQPQHFGDGTRLSIL.

By frequency, this clonotype is medium-sized. This rearrangement joins TRBV19 to TRBJ2-3; TCRdb names TRBD2, which stays unverified in the absence of DNA. This CDR3 has 17 residues. In germline, CDR1 is LNHDA, CDR2 SQIVND (reference sequence). CDR3 amino acids: CASSIRTSGISTDTQYF.

Measured by frequency, this clonotype is medium-sized. The V call is TRBV6-6, the J call TRBJ1-4; TCRdb names TRBD1, which stays unverified in the absence of DNA. The CDR3 spans 14 residues. Germline CDR1 is MNHNY and CDR2 is SVGAGI (reference sequence). The CDR3: CASSPGQGNEKLFF.

This chain uses TRBV24-1 with TRBJ2-1. The CDR3 totals 16 residues. From germline, CDR1 is KGHDR and CDR2 SFDVKD. The CDR3 sequence is CATSDLRADSYNEQFF.

In terms of frequency, this clonotype is medium-sized. CDR3 in amino acids: CASSPRTNNEKLFF. This chain connects TRBV12-3 or TRBV12-4 to TRBJ1-4; the D call of TRBD1 rests on TCRdb alone, since no DNA is present to check it. The CDR3 runs to 14 residues.